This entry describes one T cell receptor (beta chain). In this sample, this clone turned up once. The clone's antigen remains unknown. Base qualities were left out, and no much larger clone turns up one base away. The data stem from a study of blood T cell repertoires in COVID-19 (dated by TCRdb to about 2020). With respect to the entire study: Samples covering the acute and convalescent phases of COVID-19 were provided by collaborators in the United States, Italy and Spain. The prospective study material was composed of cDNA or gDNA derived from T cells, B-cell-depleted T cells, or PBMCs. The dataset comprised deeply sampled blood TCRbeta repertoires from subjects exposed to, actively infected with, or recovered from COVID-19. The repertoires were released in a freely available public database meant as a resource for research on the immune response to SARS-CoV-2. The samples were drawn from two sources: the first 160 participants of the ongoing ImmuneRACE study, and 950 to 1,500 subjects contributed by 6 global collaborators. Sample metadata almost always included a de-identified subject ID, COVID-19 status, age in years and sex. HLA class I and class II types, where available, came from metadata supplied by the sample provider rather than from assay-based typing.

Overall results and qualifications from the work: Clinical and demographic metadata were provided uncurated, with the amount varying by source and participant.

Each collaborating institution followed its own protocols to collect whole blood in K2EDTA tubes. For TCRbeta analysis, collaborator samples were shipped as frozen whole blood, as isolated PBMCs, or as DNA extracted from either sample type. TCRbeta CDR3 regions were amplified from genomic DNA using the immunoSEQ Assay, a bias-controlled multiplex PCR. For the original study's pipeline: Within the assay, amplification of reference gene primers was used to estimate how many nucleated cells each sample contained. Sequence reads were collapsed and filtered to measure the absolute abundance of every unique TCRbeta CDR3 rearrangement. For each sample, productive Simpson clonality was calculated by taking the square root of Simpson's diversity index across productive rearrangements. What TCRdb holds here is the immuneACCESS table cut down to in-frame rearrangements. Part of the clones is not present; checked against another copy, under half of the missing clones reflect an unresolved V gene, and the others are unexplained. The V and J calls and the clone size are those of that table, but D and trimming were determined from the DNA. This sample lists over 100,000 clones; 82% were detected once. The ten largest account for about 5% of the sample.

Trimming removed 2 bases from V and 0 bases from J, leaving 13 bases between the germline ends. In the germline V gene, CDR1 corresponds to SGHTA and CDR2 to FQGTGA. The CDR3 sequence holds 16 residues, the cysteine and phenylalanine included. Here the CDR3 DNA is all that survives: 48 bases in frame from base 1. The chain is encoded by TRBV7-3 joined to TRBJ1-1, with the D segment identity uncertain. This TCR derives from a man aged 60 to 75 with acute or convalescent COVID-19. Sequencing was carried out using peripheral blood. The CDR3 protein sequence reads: CASSLGGMGMNTEAFF. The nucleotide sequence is TGTGCCAGCAGCTTAGGAGGGATGGGGATGAACACTGAAGCTTTCTTT.